This T cell receptor (beta chain) was sequenced for a study of T cells in localized non-small cell lung cancer. Findings and limits, study-wide: A median of approximately 57 clones ranked among the top 100 in tumor appeared in adjacent lung. Sequencing involved a lone tumor region, leaving heterogeneity possible. The greatest T cell clonality was found in uninvolved adjacent lung (higher than in tumor).

Sequencing was performed with immunoSEQ multiplex PCR; in TCRdb, only in-frame clones are kept and a portion is missing. The sample contains approximately 24,000 clones, about 85% of which appear only once. Trimming at V came to 4 bases and at J to 1 base, leaving 9 bases not matched to a gene. The CDR3 loop spans 17 amino acids. Germline assignment: CDR1 PRHDT and CDR2 FYEKMQ (reference sequence). Note on this clone: The antigen is not known.

The material sequenced was peripheral blood, taken before any cancer treatment. V usage is TRBV13 and J usage is TRBJ2-5; the match to TRBD1 covers 10 bases. This receptor was taken from a man aged 40-75 years with stage III squamous cell lung carcinoma. Written as DNA, the CDR3 is TGTGCCAGCAGCTACCGGGACAGGGGAACGCCCCAAGAGACCCAGTACTTC. It codes for CASSYRDRGTPQETQYF.